This T cell receptor (beta chain) comes out of a study of CD8+CD57+ T cells in acquired aplastic anemia. Findings of the study overall: A set of twenty-nine CD8+ CDR3 sequences was shared between patients and controls, and these sequences appeared highly expressed in patients.

Investigators profiled TCR beta VDJ and CDR3 from genomic DNA template. TCRdb used MiXCR to reprocess the reads, holding one entry per CDR3 protein. The data contain some 120,000 distinct CDR3 sequences, about two fifths of them seen just once; the ten biggest clones take up about 2.6%. The CDR3 contains 11 residues. Germline loops: CDR1 WSHSY, CDR2 SAAADI. Trimming removed 2 bases at V and 7 bases at J, with 5 bases between. Patients sequenced had flow cytometry evidence of CD8+CD57+ cell expansion. A severe acquired aplastic anemia diagnosis applied to all patients. This clonotype has more than one count but fewer than ten. Antigen unknown.

The sequencing input was sorted CD4+, CD8+, or CD8+CD57+ T cells (not recorded which) from PBMCs. This clonotype was obtained from a human donor with aplastic anemia. The genes are TRBV10-2 and TRBJ1-2, with D hard to call. The CDR3 loop is CASSEESGYTF. The CDR3 bases are TGCGCCAGCAGTGAGGAGAGTGGCTACACCTTC.